Sequencing of this T cell receptor (beta chain) was carried out in a study of OX40 agonist ivuxolimab in advanced cancers. For the study at large: Under the entry rules, prior anti-PD-1, anti-PD-L1 or anti-CTLA-4 therapy was allowed, and roughly 43% had some. Whole-study findings and limits: At 0.1 to 3.0 mg/kg and by week 6, CD4+ and CD8+ T cells in the blood had expanded clonally.

Assay: immunoSEQ multiplex PCR; the TCRdb copy retains only in-frame clones and omits some. Of more than 65,000 clones listed, 85% were seen once; the top ten hold 0.83%. In its sample, this clone was seen a few times. Its specificity is unknown. Germline V CDR1 and CDR2: SNHLY, FYNNEI. The CDR3 covers 11 residues. With 9 bases removed from V and 2 bases from J, the gap between germline ends came to 8 bases. V and J are TRBV2 and TRBJ2-7; possibly TRBD1 or TRBD2 for D (5 bases each). This clonotype was sampled from an adult with an advanced solid tumor such as melanoma, head and neck, liver or kidney cancer. Sample: CD4+ or CD8+ T cells sorted from blood, taken in a trial of the OX40 agonist ivuxolimab. The CDR3 DNA sequence: TGTGCCAGAGGGACGGCCTACGAGCAGTACTTC. It specifies CARGTAYEQYF.